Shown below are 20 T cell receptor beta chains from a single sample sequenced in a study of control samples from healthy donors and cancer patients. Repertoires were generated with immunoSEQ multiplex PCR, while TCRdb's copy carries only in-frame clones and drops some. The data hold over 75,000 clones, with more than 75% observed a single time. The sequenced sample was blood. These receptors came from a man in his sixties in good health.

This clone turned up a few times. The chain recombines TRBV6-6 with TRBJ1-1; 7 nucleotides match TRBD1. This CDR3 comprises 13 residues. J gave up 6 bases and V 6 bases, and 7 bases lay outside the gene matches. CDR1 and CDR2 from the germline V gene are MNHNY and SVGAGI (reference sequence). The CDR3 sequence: CASRPGQGAEAFF. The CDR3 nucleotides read TGTGCCAGCAGACCGGGCCAGGGGGCTGAAGCTTTCTTT.

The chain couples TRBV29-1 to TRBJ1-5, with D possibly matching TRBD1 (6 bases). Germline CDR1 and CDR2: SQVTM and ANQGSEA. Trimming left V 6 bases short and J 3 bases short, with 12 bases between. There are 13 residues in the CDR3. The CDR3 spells CSVVQGVNQPQHF. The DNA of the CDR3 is TGCAGCGTCGTACAGGGAGTCAATCAGCCCCAGCATTTT.

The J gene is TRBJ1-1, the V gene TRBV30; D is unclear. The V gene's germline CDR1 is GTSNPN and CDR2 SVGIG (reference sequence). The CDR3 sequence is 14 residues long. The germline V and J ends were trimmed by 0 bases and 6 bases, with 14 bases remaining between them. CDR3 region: CAWSVRRVIPEAFF. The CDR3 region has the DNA TGTGCCTGGAGTGTACGTAGGGTTATCCCTGAAGCTTTCTTT.

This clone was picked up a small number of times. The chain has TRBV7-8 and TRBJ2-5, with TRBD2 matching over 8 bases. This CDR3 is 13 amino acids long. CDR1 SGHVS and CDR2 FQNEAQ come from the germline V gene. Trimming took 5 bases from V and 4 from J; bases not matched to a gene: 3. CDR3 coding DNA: TGTGCCAGCAGCCGCGGGGGGCCAGAGACCCAGTACTTC. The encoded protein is CASSRGGPETQYF.

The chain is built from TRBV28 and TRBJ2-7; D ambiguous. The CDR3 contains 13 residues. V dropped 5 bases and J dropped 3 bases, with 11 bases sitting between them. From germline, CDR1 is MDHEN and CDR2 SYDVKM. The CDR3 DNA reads TGTGCCAGCAGTCCCGCTTCCAGCTACGAGCAGTACTTC. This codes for CASSPASSYEQYF.

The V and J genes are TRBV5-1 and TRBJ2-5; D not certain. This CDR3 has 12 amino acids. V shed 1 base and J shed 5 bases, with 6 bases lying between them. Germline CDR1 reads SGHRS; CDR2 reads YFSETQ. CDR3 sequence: CASSLKMETQYF. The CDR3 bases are TGCGCCAGCAGCTTGAAAATGGAGACCCAGTACTTC. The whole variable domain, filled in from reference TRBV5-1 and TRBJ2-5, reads KAGVTQTPRYLIKTRGQQVTLSCSPISGHRSVSWYQQTPGQGLQFLFEYFSETQRNKGNFPGRFSGRQFSNSRSEMNVSTLELGDSALYLCASSLKMETQYFGPGTRLLVL.

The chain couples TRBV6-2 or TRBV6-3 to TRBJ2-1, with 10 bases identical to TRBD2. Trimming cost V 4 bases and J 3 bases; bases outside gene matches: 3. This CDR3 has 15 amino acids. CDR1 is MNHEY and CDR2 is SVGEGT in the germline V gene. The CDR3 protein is CASSLAGGNYNEQFF. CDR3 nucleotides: TGTGCCAGCAGTTTAGCGGGAGGTAACTACAATGAGCAGTTCTTC.

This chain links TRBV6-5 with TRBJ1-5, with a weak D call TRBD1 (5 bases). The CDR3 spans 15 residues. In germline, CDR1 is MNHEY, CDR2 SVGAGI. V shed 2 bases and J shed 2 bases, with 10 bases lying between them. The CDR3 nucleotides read TGTGCCAGCAGTTACCGGCGGGGCGGCAATCAGCCCCAGCATTTT. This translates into CASSYRRGGNQPQHF.

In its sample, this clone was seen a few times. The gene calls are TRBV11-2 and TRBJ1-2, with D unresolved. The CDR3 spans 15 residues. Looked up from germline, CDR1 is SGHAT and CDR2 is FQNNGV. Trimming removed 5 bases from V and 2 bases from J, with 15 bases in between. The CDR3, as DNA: TGTGCCAGCAGCCAGGCGGCTGGGATGAACTATGGCTACACCTTC. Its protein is CASSQAAGMNYGYTF.

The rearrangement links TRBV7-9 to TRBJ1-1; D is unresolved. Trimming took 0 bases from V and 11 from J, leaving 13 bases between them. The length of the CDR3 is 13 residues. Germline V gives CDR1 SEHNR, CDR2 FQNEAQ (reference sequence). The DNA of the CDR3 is TGTGCCAGCAGCTTAGCGTACGGAAACCGGGCTTTCTTT. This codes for CASSLAYGNRAFF.

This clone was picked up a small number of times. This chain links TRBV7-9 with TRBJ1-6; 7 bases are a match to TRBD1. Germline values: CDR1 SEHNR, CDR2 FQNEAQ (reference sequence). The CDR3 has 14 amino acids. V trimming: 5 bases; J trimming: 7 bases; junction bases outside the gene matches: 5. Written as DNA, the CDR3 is TGTGCCAGCAGCCCTGACAGGGCCAATTCACCCCTCCACTTT. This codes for CASSPDRANSPLHF.

CDR3 residues: CASSVTQNTEAFF. The CDR3 nucleotides are TGTGCCAGCAGCGTTACACAGAACACTGAAGCTTTCTTT. This chain links TRBV9 with TRBJ1-1; D unclear. Germline CDR1 and CDR2: SGDLS and YYNGEE. V was trimmed by 2 bases and J by 1 base, leaving 6 bases between them. The CDR3 loop spans 13 amino acids.

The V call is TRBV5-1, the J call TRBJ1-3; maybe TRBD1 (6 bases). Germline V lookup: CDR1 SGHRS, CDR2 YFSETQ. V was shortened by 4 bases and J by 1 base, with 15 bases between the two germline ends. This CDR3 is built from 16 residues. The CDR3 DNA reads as TGCGCCAGCAGCGCGGTGGGACACAGTTCTGGAAACACCATATATTTT. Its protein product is CASSAVGHSSGNTIYF.

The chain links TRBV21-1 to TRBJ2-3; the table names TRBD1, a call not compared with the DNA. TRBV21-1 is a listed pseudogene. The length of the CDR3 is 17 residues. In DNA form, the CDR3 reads TGTGCCAGCAGCAAAGCCCCCCAGTCCCCTCCCATAGATACGCAGTATTTT. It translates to CASSKAPQSPPIDTQYF.

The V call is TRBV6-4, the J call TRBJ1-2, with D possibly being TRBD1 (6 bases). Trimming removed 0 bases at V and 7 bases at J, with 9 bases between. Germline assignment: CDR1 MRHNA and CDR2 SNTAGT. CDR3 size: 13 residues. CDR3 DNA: TGTGCCAGCAGTGACTCGATAGGGGGTGGCTACACCTTC. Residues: CASSDSIGGGYTF.

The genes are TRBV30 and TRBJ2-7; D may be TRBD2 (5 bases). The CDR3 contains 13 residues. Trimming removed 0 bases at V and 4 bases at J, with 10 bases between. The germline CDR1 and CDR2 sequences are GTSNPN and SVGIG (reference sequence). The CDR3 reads CAWSVLEGYEQYF. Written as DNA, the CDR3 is TGTGCCTGGAGTGTACTAGAAGGTTACGAGCAGTACTTC.

This CDR3 reads CASSSSRTEAFF. The CDR3, as DNA: TGTGCCAGCAGTTCCTCTAGGACTGAAGCTTTCTTT. This chain joins TRBV28 and TRBJ1-1, with D unresolved. Trimming shortened V by 4 bases and J by 5 bases, and 8 bases separated the two germline ends. Germline CDR1 MDHEN, CDR2 SYDVKM. There are 12 residues in the CDR3.

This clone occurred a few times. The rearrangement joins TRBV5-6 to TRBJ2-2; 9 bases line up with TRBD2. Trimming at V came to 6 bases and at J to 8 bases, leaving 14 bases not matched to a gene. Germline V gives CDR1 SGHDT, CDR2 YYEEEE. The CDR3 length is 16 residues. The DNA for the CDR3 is TGTGCCAGCACTGAATATCTTAGACTAGCGGAAGGGGAGCTGTTTTTT. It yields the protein CASTEYLRLAEGELFF. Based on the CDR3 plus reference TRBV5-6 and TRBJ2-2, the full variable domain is DAGVTQSPTHLIKTRGQQVTLRCSPKSGHDTVSWYQQALGQGPQFIFQYYEEEERQRGNFPDRFSGHQFPNYSSELNVNALLLGDSALYLCASTEYLRLAEGELFFGEGSRLTVL.

CDR3 DNA: TGCGCCAGCAGCTTGAGCCGACTGGACGAGCAGTACTTC. Its protein is CASSLSRLDEQYF. The chain uses TRBV5-1 and TRBJ2-7; D is unresolved. Germline V gene sequence: CDR1 SGHRS, CDR2 YFSETQ. The CDR3 length is 13 residues. The V end lost 1 base, the J end lost 5 bases, and 10 bases lay between the germline ends.

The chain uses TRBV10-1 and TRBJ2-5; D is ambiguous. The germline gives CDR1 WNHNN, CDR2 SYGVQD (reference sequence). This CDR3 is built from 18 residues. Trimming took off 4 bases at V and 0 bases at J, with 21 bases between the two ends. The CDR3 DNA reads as TGCGCCAGCAGTGCACACAAAGGGCGGATGGGGTACCAAGAGACCCAGTACTTC. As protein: CASSAHKGRMGYQETQYF.